These 8 T cell receptor beta chains originate from one sample sequenced in a study of T cells in Graves' hyperthyroidism and ophthalmopathy. RNA transcripts provided the source from which TCR beta CDR3 regions were amplified. The TCR CDR3 first-round RT-PCR relied on the HTBI primer set. TCRdb independently ran MiXCR on the multiplex PCR reads; one entry per CDR3 protein. The top ten hold about 16% of the sample, which has fewer than 700,000 distinct CDR3 sequences, under 20% seen once. Input material: blood. These receptors were taken from a young woman with Graves' ophthalmopathy.

This clonotype was recorded at least ten times. This chain connects TRBV28 to TRBJ1-6, with 7 bases lining up with TRBD1. Germline V gene data show CDR1 as MDHEN and CDR2 as SYDVKM. CDR3 length equals 16 residues. J lost 5 bases, V lost 2 bases, and 6 bases had no gene match. This chain's CDR3 is CASSLRRDSHNSPLHF. The CDR3 bases are TGTGCCAGCAGTTTACGCCGGGACAGCCATAATTCACCCCTCCACTTT.

In its sample, this clonotype was seen a few times. V and J are TRBV20-1 and TRBJ1-1; 8 bases match TRBD1. This CDR3 is 12 amino acids long. The ends lost 6 bases at V and 5 bases at J; junction bases unmatched: 5. Germline lookup yields CDR1 DFQATT and CDR2 SNEGSKA (reference sequence). Here the CDR3 DNA reads TGCAGTGCCGAGGACAGGGCGACTGAAGCTTTCTTT. The encoded protein is CSAEDRATEAFF.

This clonotype was found many times. The chain has TRBV27 and TRBJ1-1, with D maybe TRBD1 (5 bases). The CDR3 contains 14 residues. Trimming stripped 6 bases from V and 4 bases from J, with 15 bases between. Germline CDR1 and CDR2: MNHEY and SMNVEV (reference sequence). The CDR3 reads CASRLEGRSTEAFF. CDR3 in DNA: TGTGCCAGCAGGTTAGAGGGGAGGAGCACTGAAGCTTTCTTT.

This clonotype was recorded many times. The chain combines TRBV9 with TRBJ2-5; TRBD1 aligns across 7 bases. The CDR3 contains 14 residues. In germline, CDR1 is SGDLS, CDR2 YYNGEE. The trim removed 2 bases at V and 5 bases at J, leaving 6 bases unmatched. CDR3 nucleotide sequence: TGTGCCAGCAGCGTGACAGGGAATCAGGAGACCCAGTACTTC. Translating gives CASSVTGNQETQYF. Full variable domain (rest looked up from reference TRBV9 and TRBJ2-5): DSGVTQTPKHLITATGQRVTLRCSPRSGDLSVYWYQQSLDQGLQFLIQYYNGEERAKGNILERFSAQQFPDLHSELNLSSLELGDSALYFCASSVTGNQETQYFGPGTRLLVL.

The chain links TRBV20-1 to TRBJ1-5; 7 nucleotides line up with TRBD1. Trimming cost V 2 bases and J 3 bases; bases outside gene matches: 4. The germline CDR1 and CDR2 sequences are DFQATT and SNEGSKA (reference sequence). This CDR3 has 14 residues. The CDR3: CSARRQGNNQPQHF. CDR3 in DNA: TGCAGTGCTAGACGACAGGGAAACAATCAGCCCCAGCATTTT.

This clonotype was recorded a few times. The CDR3 reads CASSIFLSSGSFNEQFF. DNA of the CDR3: TGTGCCAGTAGTATCTTCCTGTCGAGCGGGAGCTTCAATGAGCAGTTCTTC. The V and J genes are TRBV19 and TRBJ2-1; 8 bases are shared with TRBD2. Losses at the gene ends were 3 bases for V and 6 bases for J; bases not matched to a gene: 13. Germline-derived CDR1 and CDR2 are LNHDA and SQIVND (reference sequence). The CDR3 runs to 17 residues.

J is TRBJ2-2 and V is TRBV4-1; D is possibly TRBD1 (5 bases). The germline gives CDR1 MGHRA, CDR2 YSYEKL. V lost 1 base and J 1 base, leaving 13 bases between the germline ends. The CDR3 covers 17 residues. CDR3 bases: TGCGCCAGCAGCCAAGTCTCTGCAGGGCTGAACACCGGGGAGCTGTTTTTT. Protein product: CASSQVSAGLNTGELFF.

The sample holds many counts of this clonotype. The chain uses TRBV7-2 and TRBJ2-3; 7 bases are shared with TRBD2. In germline, CDR1 is SGHTA, CDR2 FQGNSA. This CDR3 comprises 15 residues. The trim removed 4 bases at V and 2 bases at J, leaving 6 bases unmatched. CDR3 DNA sequence: TGTGCCAGCAGCTACGGCGGGAGTAACACAGATACGCAGTATTTT. Its translation is CASSYGGSNTDTQYF.